This T cell receptor (beta chain) was recorded in a study of cytomegalovirus exposure and HLA in healthy donors. Overall study context: Most genotyped donors, over 70% of about 400, had Caucasian-associated genetic ancestry. Study findings and constraints: Most TCR sequences were uncommon, yet certain public TCRs appeared in many donors.

The CDR3 covers 14 residues. V lost 5 bases and J 2 bases, leaving 12 bases between the germline ends. Germline CDR1 and CDR2: SGHRS and YFSETQ. This clone was seen once. Its antigen is currently unknown. A multiplex PCR was run with 60 Vbeta primers and 13 Jbeta primers. Only in-frame clones appear in the TCRdb table, and some are missing; sequencing was by immunoSEQ multiplex PCR. The sample records under 150,000 clones, about four fifths being singletons. Each donor's status was that of a healthy bone marrow donor. The rearrangement joins TRBV5-1 to TRBJ2-3; a weak D match, TRBD2 (5 bases). This receptor was taken from a man aged 18-30 years in good health and CMV-seronegative. Source material: PBMCs. The CDR3 reads CASSLGETTDTQYF. The CDR3 region has the DNA TGCGCCAGCAGTCTCGGGGAAACCACAGATACGCAGTATTTT.